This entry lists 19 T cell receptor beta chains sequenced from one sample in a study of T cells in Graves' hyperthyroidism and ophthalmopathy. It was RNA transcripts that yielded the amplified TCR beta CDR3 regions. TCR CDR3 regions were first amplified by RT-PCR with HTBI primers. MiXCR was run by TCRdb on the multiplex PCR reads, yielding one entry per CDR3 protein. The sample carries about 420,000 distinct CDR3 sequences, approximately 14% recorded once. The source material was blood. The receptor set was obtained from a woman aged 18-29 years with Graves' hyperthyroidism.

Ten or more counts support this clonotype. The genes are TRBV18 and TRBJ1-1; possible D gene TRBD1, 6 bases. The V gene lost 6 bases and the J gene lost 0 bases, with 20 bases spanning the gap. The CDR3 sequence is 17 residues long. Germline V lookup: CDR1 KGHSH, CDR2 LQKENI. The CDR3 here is CASSRDEGGLMNTEAFF. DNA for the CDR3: TGTGCCAGCTCTCGAGACGAAGGGGGGCTGATGAACACTGAAGCTTTCTTT.

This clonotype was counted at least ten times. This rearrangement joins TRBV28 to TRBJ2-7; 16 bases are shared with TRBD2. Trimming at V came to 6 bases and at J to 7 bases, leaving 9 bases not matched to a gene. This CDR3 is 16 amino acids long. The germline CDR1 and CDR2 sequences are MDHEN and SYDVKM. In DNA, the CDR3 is TGTGCCAGCAGCCGCGGGACTAGCGGGAGGGCCGGTGAGCAGTACTTC. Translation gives CASSRGTSGRAGEQYF.

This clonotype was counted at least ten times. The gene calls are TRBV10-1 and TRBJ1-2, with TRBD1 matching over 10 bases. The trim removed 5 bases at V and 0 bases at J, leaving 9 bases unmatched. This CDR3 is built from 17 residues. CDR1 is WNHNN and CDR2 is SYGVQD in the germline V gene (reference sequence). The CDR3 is CASSPGQGLPANYGYTF. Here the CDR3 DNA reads TGCGCCAGCAGTCCGGGACAGGGGCTCCCAGCTAACTATGGCTACACCTTC.

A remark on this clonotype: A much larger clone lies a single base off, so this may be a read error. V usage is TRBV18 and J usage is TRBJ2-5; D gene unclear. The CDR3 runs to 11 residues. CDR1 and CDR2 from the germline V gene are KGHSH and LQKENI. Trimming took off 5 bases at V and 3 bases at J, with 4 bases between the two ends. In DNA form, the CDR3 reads TGTGCCAGCTCAAAGGAAGAGACCCAGTACTTC. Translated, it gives CASSKEETQYF.

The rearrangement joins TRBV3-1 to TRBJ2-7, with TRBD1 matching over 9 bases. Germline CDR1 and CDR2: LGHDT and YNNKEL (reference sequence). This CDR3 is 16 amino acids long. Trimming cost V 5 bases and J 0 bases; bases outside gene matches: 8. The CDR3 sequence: CASSLGPDRGSYEQYF. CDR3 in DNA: TGTGCCAGCAGCTTAGGACCGGACAGGGGCTCCTACGAGCAGTACTTC.

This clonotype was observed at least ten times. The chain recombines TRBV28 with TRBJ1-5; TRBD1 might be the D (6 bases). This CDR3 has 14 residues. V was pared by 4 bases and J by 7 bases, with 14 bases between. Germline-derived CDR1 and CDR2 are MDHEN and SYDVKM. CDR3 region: CASSSGRGTQPQHF. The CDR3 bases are TGTGCCAGCAGTTCGGGACGGGGGACACAGCCCCAGCATTTT. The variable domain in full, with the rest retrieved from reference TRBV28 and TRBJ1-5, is DVKVTQSSRYLVKRTGEKVFLECVQDMDHENMFWYRQDPGLGLRLIYFSYDVKMKEKGDIPEGYSVSREKKERFSLILESASTNQTSMYLCASSSGRGTQPQHFGDGTRLSIL.

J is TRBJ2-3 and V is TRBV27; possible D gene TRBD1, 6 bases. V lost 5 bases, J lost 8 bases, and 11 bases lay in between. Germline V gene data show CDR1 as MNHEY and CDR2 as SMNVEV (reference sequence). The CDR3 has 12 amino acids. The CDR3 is CASSPTGSTQYF. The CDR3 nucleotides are TGTGCCAGCAGTCCCACAGGGTCTACGCAGTATTTT.

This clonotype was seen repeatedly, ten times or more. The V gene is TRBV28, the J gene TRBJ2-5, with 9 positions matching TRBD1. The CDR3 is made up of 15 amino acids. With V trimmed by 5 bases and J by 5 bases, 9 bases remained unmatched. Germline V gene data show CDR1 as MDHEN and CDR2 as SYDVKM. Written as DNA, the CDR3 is TGTGCCAGCAGTACCCCACAGGGGGCGCGGGAGACCCAGTACTTC. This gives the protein CASSTPQGARETQYF.

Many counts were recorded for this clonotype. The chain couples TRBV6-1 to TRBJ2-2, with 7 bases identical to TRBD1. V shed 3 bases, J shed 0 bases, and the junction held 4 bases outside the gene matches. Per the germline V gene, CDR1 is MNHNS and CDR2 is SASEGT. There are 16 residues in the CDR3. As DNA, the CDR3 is TGTGCCAGCAGTGATCTGACAGGGTCGAACACCGGGGAGCTGTTTTTT. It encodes CASSDLTGSNTGELFF.

CDR3 sequence (DNA): TGCGCCAGCAGCCGCAGCGGACGGAACTATGGCTACACCTTC. It specifies CASSRSGRNYGYTF. V gene TRBV4-1 combines with J gene TRBJ1-2; no clear D gene. The ends were cut back, 4 bases at V and 2 bases at J, with 11 bases in the middle. This CDR3 is built from 14 residues. Germline CDR1 reads MGHRA; CDR2 reads YSYEKL.

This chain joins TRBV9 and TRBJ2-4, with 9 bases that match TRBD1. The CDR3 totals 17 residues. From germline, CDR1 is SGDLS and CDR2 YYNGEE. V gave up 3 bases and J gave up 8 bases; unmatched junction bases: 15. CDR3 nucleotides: TGTGCCAGCAGCGCGTCTTACCCGGGACAGGGTTTGGACATTCAGTACTTC. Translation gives CASSASYPGQGLDIQYF.

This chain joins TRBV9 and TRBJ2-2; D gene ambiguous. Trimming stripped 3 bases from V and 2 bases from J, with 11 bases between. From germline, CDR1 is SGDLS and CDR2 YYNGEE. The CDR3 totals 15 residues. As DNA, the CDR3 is TGTGCCAGCAGCGCCGACCGGGCCAACACCGGGGAGCTGTTTTTT. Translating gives CASSADRANTGELFF.

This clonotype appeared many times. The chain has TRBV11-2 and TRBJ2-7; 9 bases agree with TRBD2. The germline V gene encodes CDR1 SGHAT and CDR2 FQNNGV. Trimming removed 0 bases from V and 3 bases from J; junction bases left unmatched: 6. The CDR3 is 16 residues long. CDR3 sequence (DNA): TGTGCCAGCAGCTTAGATCTCCCGACTAGCGGCTACGAGCAGTACTTC. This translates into CASSLDLPTSGYEQYF. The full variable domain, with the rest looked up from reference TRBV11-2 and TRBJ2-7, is EAGVAQSPRYKIIEKRQSVAFWCNPISGHATLYWYQQILGQGPKLLIQFQNNGVVDDSQLPKDRFSAERLKGVDSTLKIQPAKLEDSAVYLCASSLDLPTSGYEQYFGPGTRLTVT.

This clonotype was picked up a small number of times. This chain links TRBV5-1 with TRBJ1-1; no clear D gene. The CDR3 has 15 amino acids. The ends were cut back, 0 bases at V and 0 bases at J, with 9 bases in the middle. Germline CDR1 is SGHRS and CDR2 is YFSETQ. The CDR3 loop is CASSLGTDMNTEAFF. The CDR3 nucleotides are TGCGCCAGCAGCTTGGGGACCGACATGAACACTGAAGCTTTCTTT.

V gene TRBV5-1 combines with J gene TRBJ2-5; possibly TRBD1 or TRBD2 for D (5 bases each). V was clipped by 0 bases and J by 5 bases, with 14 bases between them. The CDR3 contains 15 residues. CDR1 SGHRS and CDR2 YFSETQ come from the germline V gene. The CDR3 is CASSLEAGSPETQYF. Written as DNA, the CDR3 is TGCGCCAGCAGCTTGGAGGCAGGGAGCCCGGAGACCCAGTACTTC.

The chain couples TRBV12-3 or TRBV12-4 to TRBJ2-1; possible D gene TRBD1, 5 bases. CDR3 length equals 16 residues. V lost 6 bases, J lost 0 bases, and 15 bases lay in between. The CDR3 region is CASSQLDIISYNEQFF. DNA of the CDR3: TGTGCCAGCAGCCAATTGGACATTATCTCCTACAATGAGCAGTTCTTC.

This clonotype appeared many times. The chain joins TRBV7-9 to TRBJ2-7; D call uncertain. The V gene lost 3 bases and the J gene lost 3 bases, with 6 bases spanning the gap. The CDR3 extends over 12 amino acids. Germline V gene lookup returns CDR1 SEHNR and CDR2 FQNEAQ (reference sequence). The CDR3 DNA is TGTGCCAGCAGCTTGGACGTCTACGAGCAGTACTTC. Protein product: CASSLDVYEQYF.

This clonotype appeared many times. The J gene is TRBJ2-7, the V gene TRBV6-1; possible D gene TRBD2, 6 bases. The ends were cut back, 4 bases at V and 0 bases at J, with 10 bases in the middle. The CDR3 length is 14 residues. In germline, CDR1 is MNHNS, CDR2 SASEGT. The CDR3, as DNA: TGTGCCAGCAGTGTAGCGGTCCGCTCCTACGAGCAGTACTTC. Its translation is CASSVAVRSYEQYF.

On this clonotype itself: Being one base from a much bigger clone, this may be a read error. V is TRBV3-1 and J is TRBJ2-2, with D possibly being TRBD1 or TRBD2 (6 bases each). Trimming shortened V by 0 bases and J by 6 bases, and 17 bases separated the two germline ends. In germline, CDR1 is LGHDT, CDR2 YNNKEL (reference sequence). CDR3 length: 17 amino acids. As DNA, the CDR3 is TGTGCCAGCAGCCAAGAGGGGGGCAACGTGTGGCCCGGGGAGCTGTTTTTT. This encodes CASSQEGGNVWPGELFF. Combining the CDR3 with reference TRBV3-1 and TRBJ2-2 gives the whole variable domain DTAVSQTPKYLVTQMGNDKSIKCEQNLGHDTMYWYKQDSKKFLKIMFSYNNKELIINETVPNRFSPKSPDKAHLNLHINSLELGDSAVYFCASSQEGGNVWPGELFFGEGSRLTVL.